One T cell receptor (beta chain) is described in this entry. In the source study's methods: Amplification from reference gene primers served as the basis for estimated nucleated cell counts. TCRdb's copy holds only in-frame clones and misses some; the assay was immunoSEQ multiplex PCR. V and J calls and clone size are as listed in that table; D and trimming were resolved from the DNA. The table lists 81,000 or so clones, roughly 90% of them singletons. J gave up 2 bases and V 5 bases, and 8 bases lay outside the gene matches. The CDR3 sequence is 16 residues long. Germline V gene data show CDR1 as MNHEY and CDR2 as SMNVEV (reference sequence). This sample is drawn from a study of blood T cell repertoires in COVID-19. Study at large: Acute and convalescent COVID-19 specimens originated in the United States, Italy and Spain. T cells, B-cell-depleted T cells, or PBMCs provided the cDNA or gDNA that served as material.

The sample comprised peripheral blood. The V call is TRBV27, the J call TRBJ2-3, with 9 bases matching TRBD1. The sequence was collected from a man between 65 and 85 years old with active or convalescent COVID-19. The CDR3 bases are TGTGCCAGCAGTCCCTCAGGACAGGGGCCCACAGATACGCAGTATTTT. Amino acids: CASSPSGQGPTDTQYF.